The 17 T cell receptor beta chains below were found in one sample sequenced in a study of CD8 T cells in Susac syndrome. Random hexamers were used to reverse transcribe the RNA input (about 0.5 to 1 ug). TCRdb ran MiXCR on the immunoSEQ multiplex PCR reads and lists one entry per CDR3 protein. The repertoire holds some 300,000 distinct CDR3 sequences, with roughly 85% as singletons. Source material: CD8+ T cells from PBMCs. Source of these receptors: a human donor with multiple sclerosis.

V gene TRBV4-3 combines with J gene TRBJ2-1; 9 nucleotides align to TRBD2. Germline V gene data show CDR1 as LGHNA and CDR2 as YSLEER. V lost 5 bases to trimming and J lost 8 bases; unmatched junction nucleotides: 10. The CDR3 extends over 15 amino acids. CDR3 region: CASSGGAGGIDEQFF. For the CDR3, the DNA is TGCGCCAGCAGCGGCGGAGCGGGAGGAATAGATGAGCAGTTCTTC.

This clonotype has only a few counts. The rearrangement uses TRBV6-1 and TRBJ2-2; D gene ambiguous. Germline values: CDR1 MNHNS, CDR2 SASEGT. The CDR3 sequence is 14 residues long. The V end was cut by 5 bases, the J end by 7 bases, with 14 bases between. CDR3 amino acids: CASSTWGSGGELFF. The CDR3 nucleotides read TGTGCCAGCAGTACGTGGGGATCCGGCGGGGAGCTGTTTTTT.

The rearrangement joins TRBV13 to TRBJ2-1; 14 bases line up with TRBD2. The CDR3 extends over 17 amino acids. Germline loops: CDR1 PRHDT, CDR2 FYEKMQ (reference sequence). Trimming at V came to 2 bases and at J to 3 bases, leaving 3 bases not matched to a gene. CDR3 sequence: CASSLQTSGRGYNEQFF. CDR3 nucleotide sequence: TGTGCCAGCAGCTTACAGACTAGCGGGAGGGGCTACAATGAGCAGTTCTTC. The full variable domain, completed using reference TRBV13 and TRBJ2-1, is AAGVIQSPRHLIKEKRETATLKCYPIPRHDTVYWYQQGPGQDPQFLISFYEKMQSDKGSIPDRFSAQQFSDYHSELNMSSLELGDSALYFCASSLQTSGRGYNEQFFGPGTRLTVL.

V gene TRBV24-1 combines with J gene TRBJ2-3; no clear D. CDR1 KGHDR and CDR2 SFDVKD come from the germline V gene. V was shortened by 1 base and J by 1 base, with 5 bases between the two germline ends. The CDR3 covers 14 residues. The CDR3 here is CATSDFQGTDTQYF. In DNA form, the CDR3 reads TGTGCCACCAGTGATTTCCAGGGCACAGATACGCAGTATTTT.

The gene calls are TRBV21-1 and TRBJ2-2; TRBD1, as called in the table, went unchecked against the DNA. TRBV21-1 is classified as a pseudogene. This CDR3 comprises 15 residues. CDR3 DNA: TGTGCCAGCAGCATAAAGGACAGGTCAGGCGGGGAGCTGTTTTTT. Residues: CASSIKDRSGGELFF.

The rearrangement uses TRBV19 and TRBJ2-1; 11 nucleotides align to TRBD1. The J segment lost 7 bases and the V segment lost 9 bases, leaving 11 bases of the junction unmatched. The CDR3 extends over 15 amino acids. From germline, CDR1 is LNHDA and CDR2 SQIVND (reference sequence). The CDR3 coding sequence is TGTGCCAGCGAAGGCGCGGACAGGGGGCTTAATGAGCAGTTCTTC. Encoded protein: CASEGADRGLNEQFF.

V usage is TRBV7-2 and J usage is TRBJ2-7; D not certain. V lost 0 bases to trimming and J lost 4 bases, with 7 bases between them. Germline lookup yields CDR1 SGHTA and CDR2 FQGNSA. This CDR3 is built from 13 residues. CDR3 DNA sequence: TGTGCCAGCAGCTTAGCGCCCAGGTACGAGCAGTACTTC. This sequence encodes CASSLAPRYEQYF.

V gene TRBV11-2 combines with J gene TRBJ2-1; TRBD2 matches 7 bases. CDR3 length: 17 amino acids. Germline lookup yields CDR1 SGHAT and CDR2 FQNNGV. V lost 1 base and J lost 2; bases outside the gene matches: 8. CDR3 amino acids: CASSLVGGSGTYNEQFF. The CDR3 DNA sequence: TGTGCCAGCAGCTTAGTGGGCGGGAGTGGTACCTACAATGAGCAGTTCTTC.

This clonotype was recorded a few times. The rearrangement links TRBV6-2 or TRBV6-3 to TRBJ1-2; D is perhaps TRBD1 (6 bases). V was shortened by 8 bases and J by 2 bases, with 15 bases between the two germline ends. This CDR3 has 14 amino acids. Germline CDR1 is MNHEY and CDR2 is SVGEGT. CDR3 DNA: TGTGCCAGCGAAGCGGGGGCAGAGAACTATGGCTACACCTTC. Amino acid sequence: CASEAGAENYGYTF.

This rearrangement joins TRBV7-6 to TRBJ2-3, with TRBD2 matching 13 bases. This CDR3 has 20 residues. J was trimmed by 2 bases and V by 5 bases; bases with no gene match: 16. Germline loops: CDR1 SGHVS, CDR2 FNYEAQ. The CDR3: CASSLGLAGVEWQITDTQYF. CDR3 DNA: TGTGCCAGCAGCCTAGGACTAGCGGGAGTCGAATGGCAAATCACAGATACGCAGTATTTT. Looking up the rest from reference TRBV7-6 and TRBJ2-3 gives the full variable domain: GAGVSQSPRYKVTKRGQDVALRCDPISGHVSLYWYRQALGQGPEFLTYFNYEAQQDKSGLPNDRFSAERPEGSISTLTIQRTEQRDSAMYRCASSLGLAGVEWQITDTQYFGPGTRLTVL.

The V call is TRBV7-9, the J call TRBJ2-3, with D possibly matching TRBD1 (6 bases). Germline assignment: CDR1 SEHNR and CDR2 FQNEAQ (reference sequence). The CDR3 has 14 amino acids. The V end was cut by 4 bases, the J end by 2 bases, with 10 bases between. This chain's CDR3 is CASSSDRSTDTQYF. Written as DNA, the CDR3 is TGTGCCAGCAGCTCCGACAGGTCCACAGATACGCAGTATTTT.

The rearrangement links TRBV7-9 to TRBJ1-5, with 7 bases fitting TRBD1. This CDR3 spans 16 amino acids. From germline, CDR1 is SEHNR and CDR2 FQNEAQ (reference sequence). V was clipped by 0 bases and J by 3 bases; unmatched bases: 5. CDR3 region: CASSLAPGTVNQPQHF. CDR3 bases: TGTGCCAGCAGCTTAGCGCCCGGGACAGTCAATCAGCCCCAGCATTTT.

The V call is TRBV5-4, the J call TRBJ1-2; TRBD1 matches at 8 bases. Trimming removed 3 bases from V and 1 base from J; junction bases left unmatched: 8. The CDR3 loop spans 16 amino acids. Per germline, CDR1 SGHNT and CDR2 YYREEE (reference sequence). The CDR3 protein is CASSSPGQEINYGYTF. The CDR3 region has the DNA TGTGCCAGCAGCTCTCCGGGACAGGAGATTAACTATGGCTACACCTTC.

This clonotype was observed a single time. The chain carries TRBV9 and TRBJ1-1; D gene uncertain. The CDR3 is 14 residues long. The germline gives CDR1 SGDLS, CDR2 YYNGEE. With 1 base removed from V and 3 bases from J, the gap between germline ends came to 10 bases. CDR3 sequence reads: CASSVMGRDTEAFF. For the CDR3, the DNA is TGTGCCAGCAGCGTAATGGGCCGTGACACTGAAGCTTTCTTT.

The V and J genes are TRBV29-1 and TRBJ2-1; possibly TRBD2 for D (6 bases). Trimming cost V 6 bases and J 7 bases, with 13 bases left between them. The germline CDR1 and CDR2 sequences are SQVTM and ANQGSEA. The CDR3 is 12 residues long. CDR3 amino acids: CSVTGVLNEQFF. The CDR3 DNA sequence: TGCAGCGTGACGGGGGTTTTGAATGAGCAGTTCTTC.

The chain combines TRBV6-2 or TRBV6-3 with TRBJ2-3; 11 bases map to TRBD2. With V trimmed by 3 bases and J by 4 bases, 6 bases remained unmatched. This CDR3 has 16 amino acids. Per germline, CDR1 MNHEY and CDR2 SVGEGT. CDR3 region: CASSYTLAGAADTQYF. The CDR3 nucleotides are TGTGCCAGCAGTTATACACTAGCGGGAGCGGCAGATACGCAGTATTTT.

The chain combines TRBV7-9 with TRBJ2-7; 11 nucleotides line up with TRBD1. There are 16 residues in the CDR3. Germline values: CDR1 SEHNR, CDR2 FQNEAQ (reference sequence). With 5 bases clipped from V and 3 bases from J, the junction kept 9 bases outside the gene matches. The CDR3 DNA is TGTGCCAGCAGCCCGAGACCCGGGACAGGGGGCTACGAGCAGTACTTC. It yields the protein CASSPRPGTGGYEQYF.